What follows are 26 T cell receptor beta chains derived from one specimen sequenced in a study of T cell repertoires in cytomegalovirus infection. One entry per CDR3 protein results from TCRdb running MiXCR on the reads. The sample lists hundreds of thousands of distinct CDR3 sequences, 17% seen once, with more than 10% in the top ten. The specimen sequenced was PBMCs. All receptors come from a human donor in good health (CMV status not recorded). Some clones in this sample may be carry-over from other donors' samples.

This clonotype was seen repeatedly, ten times or more. The chain combines TRBV7-2 with TRBJ2-3; 12 nucleotides align to TRBD2. Losses at the gene ends were 0 bases for V and 5 bases for J; bases not matched to a gene: 0. Germline CDR1 SGHTA, CDR2 FQGNSA. The CDR3 is made up of 15 amino acids. The CDR3 protein is CASSLATSGGDTQYF. CDR3 in DNA: TGTGCCAGCAGCTTAGCGACTAGCGGGGGAGATACGCAGTATTTT.

This clonotype has only a few counts. This rearrangement joins TRBV7-9 to TRBJ2-4, with 7 bases that match TRBD1. There are 15 residues in the CDR3. Per germline, CDR1 SEHNR and CDR2 FQNEAQ (reference sequence). V dropped 8 bases and J dropped 6; count of bases not matched to a gene: 13. Here the CDR3 reads CASGGRQGVGNIQYF. The CDR3 bases are TGTGCCAGCGGGGGAAGACAGGGTGTCGGAAACATTCAGTACTTC. Full variable domain (outside the CDR3, taken from reference TRBV7-9 and TRBJ2-4): DTGVSQNPRHKITKRGQNVTFRCDPISEHNRLYWYRQTLGQGPEFLTYFQNEAQLEKSRLLSDRFSAERPKGSFSTLEIQRTEQGDSAMYLCASGGRQGVGNIQYFGAGTRLSVL.

This chain links TRBV20-1 with TRBJ1-5, with 9 bases aligning to TRBD1. The CDR3 covers 12 residues. Germline CDR1 is DFQATT and CDR2 is SNEGSKA (reference sequence). In DNA form, the CDR3 reads TGCAGCGCGACAGGGGGGAGTCAGCCCCAGCATTTT. It translates to CSATGGSQPQHF.

The sample holds many counts of this clonotype. This chain uses TRBV7-2 with TRBJ1-3, with 8 bases lining up with TRBD1. Per the germline V gene, CDR1 is SGHTA and CDR2 is FQGNSA. V was pared by 3 bases and J by 4 bases, with 8 bases of the junction left unmatched. CDR3 length: 16 residues. The CDR3: CASSFGTGVEGNTIYF. CDR3 bases: TGTGCCAGCAGCTTCGGGACAGGCGTCGAGGGAAACACCATATATTTT.

Ten or more counts support this clonotype. The V gene is TRBV28, the J gene TRBJ2-3; tentatively, D is TRBD2 (6 bases). The CDR3 has 16 residues. The V end lost 7 bases, the J end lost 0 bases, and 17 bases lay between the germline ends. CDR1 is MDHEN, CDR2 SYDVKM, per germline. The CDR3 loop reads CASKEALAFSTDTQYF. The CDR3 DNA reads TGTGCCAGCAAGGAGGCCCTAGCGTTCAGCACAGATACGCAGTATTTT.

At least ten counts were recorded for this clonotype. The chain links TRBV6-2 or TRBV6-3 to TRBJ2-1, with TRBD2 matching 15 bases. With V trimmed by 2 bases and J by 2 bases, 19 bases remained unmatched. Germline V lookup: CDR1 MNHEY, CDR2 SVGEGT. The CDR3 runs 23 residues. In nucleotides, the CDR3 is TGTGCCAGCAGTTACGGGGGGGGACGCTCCGGGACTAGCGGGGGGCCAACCTACAATGAGCAGTTCTTC. Its protein is CASSYGGGRSGTSGGPTYNEQFF.

This clonotype appeared a few times. The chain carries TRBV10-3 and TRBJ1-1; maybe TRBD1 (5 bases). This CDR3 is 14 amino acids long. V was shortened by 7 bases and J by 4 bases, with 16 bases between the two germline ends. Germline V CDR1 and CDR2: ENHRY, SYGVKD. This chain's CDR3 is CAITNGGGSTEAFF. CDR3 bases: TGTGCCATCACGAACGGGGGAGGAAGCACTGAAGCTTTCTTT.

This clonotype was seen only once. The CDR3 reads CASSLYGQGTDTQYF. The CDR3 DNA follows: TGTGCCAGCAGCCTCTACGGACAGGGAACAGATACGCAGTATTTT. This sequence joins TRBV12-3 or TRBV12-4 and TRBJ2-3, with 8 positions matching TRBD1. J was trimmed by 3 bases and V by 6 bases; bases with no gene match: 8. CDR3 length: 15 amino acids.

This clonotype was counted ten times or more. V gene TRBV7-2 combines with J gene TRBJ2-5, with unresolved D. CDR1 and CDR2 from the germline V gene are SGHTA and FQGNSA. The CDR3 is 13 residues long. Trimming left V 1 base short and J 3 bases short, with 6 bases between. CDR3 sequence reads: CASSLGQEETQYF. CDR3 in DNA: TGTGCCAGCAGCTTAGGTCAAGAAGAGACCCAGTACTTC.

In its sample, this clonotype was seen a few times. The rearrangement links TRBV2 to TRBJ1-5, with unresolved D. Trimming removed 6 bases from V and 0 bases from J, with 9 bases in between. Germline V gene sequence: CDR1 SNHLY, CDR2 FYNNEI. The CDR3 sequence is 14 residues long. The CDR3 region has the DNA TGTGCCAGCAGGAGGGAATATAGCAATCAGCCCCAGCATTTT. It is translated as CASRREYSNQPQHF.

This clonotype occurred a few times. V gene TRBV5-1 combines with J gene TRBJ2-3, with D uncertain. This CDR3 is built from 11 residues. Germline V lookup: CDR1 SGHRS, CDR2 YFSETQ. Trimming removed 3 bases at V and 7 bases at J, with 6 bases between. The CDR3 DNA follows: TGCGCCAGCAGCTCCGCGTATACGCAGTATTTT. Amino acids: CASSSAYTQYF.

In this sample, this clonotype turned up many times. The chain combines TRBV7-9 with TRBJ2-7, with D perhaps TRBD1 (5 bases). CDR1 SEHNR and CDR2 FQNEAQ come from the germline V gene (reference sequence). V was shortened by 4 bases and J by 3 bases, with 16 bases between the two germline ends. This CDR3 comprises 15 residues. CDR3 in amino acids: CASSSSGLGFYEQYF. DNA of the CDR3: TGTGCCAGCAGCTCCTCAGGGTTAGGGTTCTACGAGCAGTACTTC.

This clonotype has only a few counts. The gene calls are TRBV2 and TRBJ1-4, with a weak D call TRBD1 (5 bases). Deletions cut 7 bases from V and 6 bases from J, with 12 bases between. CDR1 and CDR2 (germline): SNHLY, FYNNEI. The CDR3 spans 13 residues. CDR3 sequence (DNA): TGTGCCAGCATAGCCAGGGTCTATGAAAAACTGTTTTTT. This sequence encodes CASIARVYEKLFF.

V is TRBV15 and J is TRBJ1-1, with a weak D call TRBD1 (5 bases). CDR1 and CDR2 from the germline V gene are LNHNV and YYDKDF (reference sequence). The CDR3 contains 12 residues. V was pared by 2 bases and J by 7 bases, with 8 bases between. This CDR3 is CATSRYGGEAFF. CDR3 bases: TGTGCCACCAGCAGATATGGGGGTGAAGCTTTCTTT. The full variable domain, rest sourced from reference TRBV15 and TRBJ1-1, is DAMVIQNPRYQVTQFGKPVTLSCSQTLNHNVMYWYQQKSSQAPKLLFHYYDKDFNNEADTPDNFQSRRPNTSFCFLDIRSPGLGDTAMYLCATSRYGGEAFFGQGTRLTVV.

Many counts were recorded for this clonotype. V is TRBV7-8 and J is TRBJ1-2; a weak D match, TRBD1 (6 bases). CDR3 length: 13 amino acids. V shed 7 bases and J shed 3 bases, with 12 bases lying between them. Germline V gene sequence: CDR1 SGHVS, CDR2 FQNEAQ. DNA for the CDR3: TGTGCCAGCACCAAAGAGGGGGACTATGGCTACACCTTC. This gives the protein CASTKEGDYGYTF.

The table lists this clonotype with a few counts. The genes are TRBV4-2 and TRBJ1-4, with 7 bases that match TRBD1. V shed 4 bases, J shed 4 bases, and the junction held 9 bases outside the gene matches. The germline gives CDR1 LGHNA, CDR2 YNFKEQ. The CDR3 sequence is 16 residues long. The CDR3, as DNA: TGTGCCAGCAGCCTTTTTGGGAACAGGGGTAATGAAAAACTGTTTTTT. Protein product: CASSLFGNRGNEKLFF.

The gene calls are TRBV7-9 and TRBJ1-3; TRBD1 might be the D (5 bases). The germline V and J ends were trimmed by 0 bases and 7 bases, with 13 bases remaining between them. This CDR3 spans 15 amino acids. Germline loops: CDR1 SEHNR, CDR2 FQNEAQ (reference sequence). CDR3 DNA sequence: TGTGCCAGCAGCTTAGCTCAGACAGTGAGGAACACCATATATTTT. This translates into CASSLAQTVRNTIYF.

In this sample, this clonotype turned up a few times. CDR3 in amino acids: CASSQDQSPRSLRFF. CDR3 in DNA: TGCGCCAGCAGCCAAGATCAAAGTCCCCGCTCCCTGCGGTTCTTC. The gene calls are TRBV4-3 and TRBJ2-1; D remains unclear. The V end lost 0 bases, the J end lost 15 bases, and 21 bases lay between the germline ends. CDR3 length: 15 residues. CDR1 and CDR2 (germline): LGHNA, YSLEER.

The table lists this clonotype with a count of one. The chain recombines TRBV10-2 with TRBJ2-1; D possibly matches TRBD1 or TRBD2 (5 bases each). Trimming removed 3 bases from V and 2 bases from J, with 14 bases in between. This CDR3 contains 16 residues. Germline V gene lookup returns CDR1 WSHSY and CDR2 SAAADI. CDR3 DNA: TGCGCCAGCAGTGACGACGGGGCCCATACCTACAATGAGCAGTTCTTC. It translates to CASSDDGAHTYNEQFF.

In its sample, this clonotype was seen many times. This chain links TRBV7-3 with TRBJ1-1; D remains ambiguous. Germline loops: CDR1 SGHTA, CDR2 FQGTGA. V was trimmed by 5 bases and J by 5 bases, leaving 12 bases between them. This CDR3 has 13 residues. DNA for the CDR3: TGTGCCAGCAGCCCTTCCCGGGGTACTGAAGCTTTCTTT. It codes for CASSPSRGTEAFF. The full variable domain, in which reference TRBV7-3 and TRBJ1-1 provide the parts outside the CDR3, is GAGVSQTPSNKVTEKGKYVELRCDPISGHTALYWYRQSLGQGPEFLIYFQGTGAADDSGLPNDRFFAVRPEGSVSTLKIQRTERGDSAVYLCASSPSRGTEAFFGQGTRLTVV.

The chain is built from TRBV10-3 and TRBJ2-7; D is perhaps TRBD1 (6 bases). The CDR3 is 12 amino acids. Germline assignment: CDR1 ENHRY and CDR2 SYGVKD. The ends were cut back, 10 bases at V and 2 bases at J, with 12 bases in the middle. The CDR3 spells CATRDTTYEQYF. The CDR3 DNA reads TGTGCCACCCGGGACACGACCTACGAGCAGTACTTC.

This clonotype came up a few times. V is TRBV6-1 and J is TRBJ2-1; 10 nucleotides line up with TRBD2. Germline V gene sequence: CDR1 MNHNS, CDR2 SASEGT. There are 14 residues in the CDR3. J was trimmed by 4 bases and V by 7 bases; bases with no gene match: 4. CDR3 region: CASTWTSGYNEQFF. CDR3 sequence (DNA): TGTGCCAGCACCTGGACTAGCGGATACAATGAGCAGTTCTTC.

Many counts were recorded for this clonotype. This chain links TRBV7-2 with TRBJ2-7, with 10 bases identical to TRBD1. CDR3 size: 17 residues. V lost 3 bases, J lost 5 bases, and 13 bases stayed unmatched. CDR1 and CDR2 from the germline V gene are SGHTA and FQGNSA. The CDR3 nucleotides are TGTGCCAGCAGCTTCCTCGAGGTCGGGACAGGGGTGGACGAGCAGTACTTC. It encodes CASSFLEVGTGVDEQYF.

Concerning this clonotype itself: This may stem from a read error, because a much larger clone lies one nucleotide away. J is TRBJ2-4 and V is TRBV28; TRBD2 is a possible D gene (6 bases). Trimming took 2 bases from V and 6 from J, leaving 11 bases between them. CDR3 length: 14 amino acids. Germline CDR1 and CDR2: MDHEN and SYDVKM. The CDR3 here is CASSLRDGGNIQYF. CDR3 sequence (DNA): TGTGCCAGCAGTTTAAGGGACGGGGGAAACATTCAGTACTTC. The full variable domain, its missing parts supplied by reference TRBV28 and TRBJ2-4, is DVKVTQSSRYLVKRTGEKVFLECVQDMDHENMFWYRQDPGLGLRLIYFSYDVKMKEKGDIPEGYSVSREKKERFSLILESASTNQTSMYLCASSLRDGGNIQYFGAGTRLSVL.

V gene TRBV29-1 combines with J gene TRBJ2-7, with D perhaps given as TRBD1 or TRBD2 (5 bases each). The CDR3 is made up of 15 amino acids. The germline V and J ends were trimmed by 4 bases and 0 bases, with 16 bases remaining between them. Germline CDR1 reads SQVTM; CDR2 reads ANQGSEA. The CDR3 region is CSVALGTENSYEQYF. The CDR3 DNA reads TGCAGCGTTGCCCTCGGGACCGAGAACTCCTACGAGCAGTACTTC.

This clonotype was counted many times. The chain has TRBV7-2 and TRBJ2-1; unclear D gene. The germline V gene encodes CDR1 SGHTA and CDR2 FQGNSA. The CDR3 is 14 amino acids. Between the trimmed V and J ends, which lost 2 bases and 8 bases, there was a span of 13 bases. CDR3: CASSLRVQTHEQFF. In nucleotides, the CDR3 is TGTGCCAGCAGCTTAAGGGTCCAAACCCATGAGCAGTTCTTC. Using reference TRBV7-2 and TRBJ2-1 for the parts outside the CDR3, the full variable domain is GAGVSQSPSNKVTEKGKDVELRCDPISGHTALYWYRQSLGQGLEFLIYFQGNSAPDKSGLPSDRFSAERTGGSVSTLTIQRTQQEDSAVYLCASSLRVQTHEQFFGPGTRLTVL.